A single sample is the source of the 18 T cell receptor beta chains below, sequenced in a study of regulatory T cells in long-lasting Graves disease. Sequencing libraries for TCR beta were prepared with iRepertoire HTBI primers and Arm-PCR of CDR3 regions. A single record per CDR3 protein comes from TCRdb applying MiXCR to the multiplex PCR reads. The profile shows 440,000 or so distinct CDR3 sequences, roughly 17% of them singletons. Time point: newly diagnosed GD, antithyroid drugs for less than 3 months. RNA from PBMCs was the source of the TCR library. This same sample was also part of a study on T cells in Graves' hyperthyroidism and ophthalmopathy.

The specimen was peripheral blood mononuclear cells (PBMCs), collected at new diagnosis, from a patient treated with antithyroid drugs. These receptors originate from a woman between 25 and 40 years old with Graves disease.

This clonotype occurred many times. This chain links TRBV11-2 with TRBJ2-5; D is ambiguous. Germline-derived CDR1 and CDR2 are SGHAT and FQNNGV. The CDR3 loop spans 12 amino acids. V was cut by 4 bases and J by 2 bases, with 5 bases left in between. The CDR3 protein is CASSSVQETQYF. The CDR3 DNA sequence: TGTGCCAGCAGCTCCGTTCAAGAGACCCAGTACTTC.

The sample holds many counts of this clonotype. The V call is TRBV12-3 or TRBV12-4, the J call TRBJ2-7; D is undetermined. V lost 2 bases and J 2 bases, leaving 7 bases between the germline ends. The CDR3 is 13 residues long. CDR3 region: CASSLPPTYEQYF. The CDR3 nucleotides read TGTGCCAGCAGTTTACCCCCAACCTACGAGCAGTACTTC.

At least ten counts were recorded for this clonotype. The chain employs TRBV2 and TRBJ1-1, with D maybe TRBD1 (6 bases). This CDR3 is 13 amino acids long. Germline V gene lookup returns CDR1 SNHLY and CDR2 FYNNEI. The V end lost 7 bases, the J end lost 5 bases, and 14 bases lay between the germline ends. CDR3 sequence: CASIPGAGTEAFF. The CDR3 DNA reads TGTGCCAGCATTCCAGGGGCAGGGACTGAAGCTTTCTTT. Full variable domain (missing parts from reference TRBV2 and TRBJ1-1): EPEVTQTPSHQVTQMGQEVILRCVPISNHLYFYWYRQILGQKVEFLVSFYNNEISEKSEIFDDQFSVERPDGSNFTLKIRSTKLEDSAMYFCASIPGAGTEAFFGQGTRLTVV.

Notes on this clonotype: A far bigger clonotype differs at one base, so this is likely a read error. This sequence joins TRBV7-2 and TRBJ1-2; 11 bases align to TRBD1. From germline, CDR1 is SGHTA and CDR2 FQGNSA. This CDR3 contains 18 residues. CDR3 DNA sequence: TGTCCCAGCAGCTCGCTTGGACAGGGGGCTGCGGAGCGAGTGGGCTACACCTTC. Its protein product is CPSSSLGQGAAERVGYTF.

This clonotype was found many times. CDR3: CASSLLGHRNTEAFF. Written as DNA, the CDR3 is TGTGCCAGCAGTTTACTGGGACACCGGAACACTGAAGCTTTCTTT. V and J are TRBV12-3 or TRBV12-4 and TRBJ1-1; perhaps TRBD1 as D (6 bases). The ends were cut back, 2 bases at V and 1 base at J, with 11 bases in the middle. The CDR3 has 15 amino acids.

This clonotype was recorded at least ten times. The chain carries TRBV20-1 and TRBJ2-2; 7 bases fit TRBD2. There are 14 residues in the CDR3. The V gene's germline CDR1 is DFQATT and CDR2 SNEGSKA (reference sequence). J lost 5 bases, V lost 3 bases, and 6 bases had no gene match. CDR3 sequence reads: CSASAGDSTGELFF. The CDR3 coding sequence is TGCAGTGCTAGCGCGGGGGATTCTACCGGGGAGCTGTTTTTT.

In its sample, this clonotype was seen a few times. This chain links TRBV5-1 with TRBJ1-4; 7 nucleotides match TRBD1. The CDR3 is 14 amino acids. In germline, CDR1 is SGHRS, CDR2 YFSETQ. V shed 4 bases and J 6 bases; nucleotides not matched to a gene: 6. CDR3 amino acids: CASSQGGPDEKLFF. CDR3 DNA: TGCGCCAGCAGCCAGGGGGGTCCAGATGAAAAACTGTTTTTT.

Written as DNA, the CDR3 is TGCGCCAGCAGCAGGGCGGGACAGGGAGAAGAAAAACTGTTTTTT. Amino acid sequence: CASSRAGQGEEKLFF. The chain combines TRBV5-1 with TRBJ1-4, with 9 nucleotides matching TRBD1. The V and J ends lost 4 bases and 8 bases, in that order; junction bases with no gene match: 9. The CDR3 has 15 amino acids. Germline V CDR1 and CDR2: SGHRS, YFSETQ.

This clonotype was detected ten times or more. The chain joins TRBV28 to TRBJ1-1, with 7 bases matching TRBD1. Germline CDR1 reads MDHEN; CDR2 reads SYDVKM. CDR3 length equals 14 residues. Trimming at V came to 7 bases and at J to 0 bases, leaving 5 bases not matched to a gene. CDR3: CASIPGTVNTEAFF. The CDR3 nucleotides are TGTGCCAGCATTCCCGGGACAGTGAACACTGAAGCTTTCTTT.

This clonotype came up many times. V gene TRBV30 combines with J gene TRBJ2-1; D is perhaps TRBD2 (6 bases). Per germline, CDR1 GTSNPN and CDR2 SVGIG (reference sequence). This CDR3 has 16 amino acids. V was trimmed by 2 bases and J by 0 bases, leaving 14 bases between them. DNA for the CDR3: TGTGCCTGGAGTCCCGGGGGTCCTTCCTCCTACAATGAGCAGTTCTTC. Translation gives CAWSPGGPSSYNEQFF.

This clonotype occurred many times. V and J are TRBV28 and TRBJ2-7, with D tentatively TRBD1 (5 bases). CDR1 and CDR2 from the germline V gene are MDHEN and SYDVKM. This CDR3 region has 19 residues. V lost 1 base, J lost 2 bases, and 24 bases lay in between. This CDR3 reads CASSLYIRGRPGVAYEQYF. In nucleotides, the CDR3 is TGTGCCAGCAGTTTATATATTAGGGGAAGACCGGGTGTAGCCTACGAGCAGTACTTC.

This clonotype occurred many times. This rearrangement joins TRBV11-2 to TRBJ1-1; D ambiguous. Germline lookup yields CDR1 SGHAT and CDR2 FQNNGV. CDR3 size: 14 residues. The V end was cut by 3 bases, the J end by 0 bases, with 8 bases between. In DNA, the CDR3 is TGTGCCAGCAGCTTGGTATTAATGAACACTGAAGCTTTCTTT. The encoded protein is CASSLVLMNTEAFF.

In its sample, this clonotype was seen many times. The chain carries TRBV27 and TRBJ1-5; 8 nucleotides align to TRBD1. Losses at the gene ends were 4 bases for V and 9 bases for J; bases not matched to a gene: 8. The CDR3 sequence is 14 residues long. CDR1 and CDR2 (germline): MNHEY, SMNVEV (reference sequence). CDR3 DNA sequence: TGTGCCAGCAGTTCGACAGGGGTTCGTCTGCCCCAGCATTTT. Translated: CASSSTGVRLPQHF.

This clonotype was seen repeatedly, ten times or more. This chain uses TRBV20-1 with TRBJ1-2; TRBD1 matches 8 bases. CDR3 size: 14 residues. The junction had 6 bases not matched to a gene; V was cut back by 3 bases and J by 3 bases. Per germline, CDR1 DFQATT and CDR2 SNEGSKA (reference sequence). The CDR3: CSARQPGGDYGYTF. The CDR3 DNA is TGCAGTGCTAGGCAGCCAGGGGGCGACTATGGCTACACCTTC.

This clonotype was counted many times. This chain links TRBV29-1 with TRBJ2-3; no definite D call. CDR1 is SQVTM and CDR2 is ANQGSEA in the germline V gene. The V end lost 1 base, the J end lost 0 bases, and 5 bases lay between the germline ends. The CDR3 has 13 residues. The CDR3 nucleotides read TGCAGCGTTGAAGCGTCTAGCACAGATACGCAGTATTTT. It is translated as CSVEASSTDTQYF.

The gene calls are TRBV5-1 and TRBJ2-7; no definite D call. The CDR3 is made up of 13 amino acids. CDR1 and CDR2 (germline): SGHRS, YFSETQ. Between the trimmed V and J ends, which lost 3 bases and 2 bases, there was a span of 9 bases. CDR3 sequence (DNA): TGCGCCAGCAGCTCGGCGGCCGCCTACGAGCAGTACTTC. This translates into CASSSAAAYEQYF. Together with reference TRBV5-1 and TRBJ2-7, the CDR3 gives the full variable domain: KAGVTQTPRYLIKTRGQQVTLSCSPISGHRSVSWYQQTPGQGLQFLFEYFSETQRNKGNFPGRFSGRQFSNSRSEMNVSTLELGDSALYLCASSSAAAYEQYFGPGTRLTVT.

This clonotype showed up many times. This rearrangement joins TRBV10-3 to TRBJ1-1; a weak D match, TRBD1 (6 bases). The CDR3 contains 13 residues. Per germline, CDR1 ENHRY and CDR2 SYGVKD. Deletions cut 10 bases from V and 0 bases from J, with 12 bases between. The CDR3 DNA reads TGTGCCACCGTGACAGGCATGAACACTGAAGCTTTCTTT. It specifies CATVTGMNTEAFF.

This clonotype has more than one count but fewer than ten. CDR3 protein: CASSPPPTGAGTLTYNEQFF. The DNA of the CDR3 is TGTGCCAGCAGCCCCCCCCCGACAGGGGCCGGGACCTTAACCTACAATGAGCAGTTCTTC. This sequence joins TRBV7-3 and TRBJ2-1, with 8 positions matching TRBD1. The length of the CDR3 is 20 residues. V gave up 5 bases and J gave up 2 bases; unmatched junction bases: 20. Germline V lookup: CDR1 SGHTA, CDR2 FQGTGA. The full variable domain, with the rest looked up from reference TRBV7-3 and TRBJ2-1, is GAGVSQTPSNKVTEKGKYVELRCDPISGHTALYWYRQSLGQGPEFLIYFQGTGAADDSGLPNDRFFAVRPEGSVSTLKIQRTERGDSAVYLCASSPPPTGAGTLTYNEQFFGPGTRLTVL.